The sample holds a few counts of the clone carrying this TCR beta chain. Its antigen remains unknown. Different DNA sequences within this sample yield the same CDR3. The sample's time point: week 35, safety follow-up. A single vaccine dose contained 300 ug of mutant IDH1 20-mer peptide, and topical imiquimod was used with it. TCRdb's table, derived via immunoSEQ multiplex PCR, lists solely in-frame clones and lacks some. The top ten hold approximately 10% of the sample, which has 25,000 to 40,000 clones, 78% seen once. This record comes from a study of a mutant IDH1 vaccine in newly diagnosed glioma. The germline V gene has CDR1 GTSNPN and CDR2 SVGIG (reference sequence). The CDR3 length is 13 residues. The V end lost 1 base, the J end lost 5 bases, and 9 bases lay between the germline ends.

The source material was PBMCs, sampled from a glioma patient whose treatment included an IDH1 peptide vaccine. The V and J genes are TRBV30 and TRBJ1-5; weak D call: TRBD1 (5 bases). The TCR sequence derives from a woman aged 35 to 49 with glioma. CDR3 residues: CAWSGGRDQPQHF. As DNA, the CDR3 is TGTGCCTGGAGTGGGGGCAGGGATCAGCCCCAGCATTTT.